This T cell receptor beta chain was captured in a study of blood T cell repertoires in COVID-19. At the level of the study: Samples taken during acute and convalescent COVID-19 were collected in the United States, Italy and Spain.

Germline-derived CDR1 and CDR2 are GTSNPN and SVGIG (reference sequence). The CDR3 runs 11 residues. V was clipped by 2 bases and J by 10 bases, with 11 bases between them. Per the authors' pipeline: Cell counts per sample came from amplifying reference gene primers. Assay: immunoSEQ multiplex PCR; the TCRdb copy retains only in-frame clones and omits some. For V, J and clone size, that table is used; D and trimming come from the DNA. The profile shows some 180,000 clones, roughly 84% of them singletons. The sequenced material came from peripheral blood. This clonotype was obtained from a man aged 65 to 85 with active or convalescent COVID-19. The rearrangement joins TRBV30 to TRBJ1-1; D unresolved. CDR3 in amino acids: CAWSQVRSAFF. CDR3 nucleotide sequence: TGTGCCTGGAGTCAGGTGCGCTCAGCTTTCTTT.